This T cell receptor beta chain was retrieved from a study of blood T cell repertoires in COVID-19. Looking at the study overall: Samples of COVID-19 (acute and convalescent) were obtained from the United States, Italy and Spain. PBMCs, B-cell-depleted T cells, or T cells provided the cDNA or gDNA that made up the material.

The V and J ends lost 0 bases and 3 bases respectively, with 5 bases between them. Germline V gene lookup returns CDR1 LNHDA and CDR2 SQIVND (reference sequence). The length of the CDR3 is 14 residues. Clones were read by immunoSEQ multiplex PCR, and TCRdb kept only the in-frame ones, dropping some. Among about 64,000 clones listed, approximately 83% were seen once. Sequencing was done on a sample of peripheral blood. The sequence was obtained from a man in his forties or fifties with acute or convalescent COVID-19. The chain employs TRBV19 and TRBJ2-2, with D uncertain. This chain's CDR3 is CASSIERYTGELFF. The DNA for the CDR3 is TGTGCCAGTAGTATAGAACGGTACACCGGGGAGCTGTTTTTT.